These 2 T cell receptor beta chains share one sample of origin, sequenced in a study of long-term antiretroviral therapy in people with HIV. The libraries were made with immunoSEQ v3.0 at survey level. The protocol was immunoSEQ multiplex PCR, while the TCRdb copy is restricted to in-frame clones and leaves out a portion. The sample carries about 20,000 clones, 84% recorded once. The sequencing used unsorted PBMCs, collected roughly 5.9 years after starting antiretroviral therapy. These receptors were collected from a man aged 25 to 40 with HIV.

The CDR3 reads CASSPQDGEQYF. DNA of the CDR3: TGTGCCAGCAGCCCCCAAGACGGAGAGCAGTACTTC. The chain combines TRBV7-9 with TRBJ2-7, with D unclear. The V end lost 5 bases, the J end lost 7 bases, and 12 bases lay between the germline ends. Germline V gene data show CDR1 as SEHNR and CDR2 as FQNEAQ (reference sequence). The CDR3 has 12 amino acids.

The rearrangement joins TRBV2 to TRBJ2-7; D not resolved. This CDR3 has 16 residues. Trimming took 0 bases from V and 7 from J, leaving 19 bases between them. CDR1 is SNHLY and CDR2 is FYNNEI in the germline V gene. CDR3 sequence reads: CASSEASAGLLGEQYF. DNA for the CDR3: TGTGCCAGCAGTGAAGCGTCGGCAGGCCTCCTTGGGGAGCAGTACTTC.